This TCR beta chain was sequenced during a study of identical twins. This clonotype was counted a few times. Antigen: not known. Findings and caveats of the study: A partial confounding effect on zero-insertion analyses could come from invariant MAIT and iNKT cells. Cord blood's abundant beta clonotypes had fewer insertions, unlike memory repertoires. Out-of-frame beta chain sequences displayed weaker excess sharing between twins. It was cross-sectional statistical analysis, not following the same donors, that the conclusions relied on.

One entry per CDR3 protein, called by TCRdb with MiXCR from the 5' RACE reads. The data hold some 1,700,000 distinct CDR3 sequences, with under 35% observed a single time. CDR1 and CDR2 (germline): KGHDR, SFDVKD. The V gene end was trimmed by 4 bases and the J gene end by 4 bases; junction bases not matched to a gene: 6. CDR3 size: 16 residues. This TCR came from a newborn girl in good health. This rearrangement joins TRBV24-1 to TRBJ2-1; 10 positions match TRBD2. The sequenced sample consisted of cord blood. Written as DNA, the CDR3 is TGTGCCACCAGTGAACTCCCGACTAGCGGGTACAATGAGCAGTTCTTC. Its translation: CATSELPTSGYNEQFF.